Sequencing of this T cell receptor beta chain was carried out in a study of Graves' ophthalmopathy and Graves' hyperthyroidism (dated by TCRdb to the late 2010s). Notes on the research overall: Peripheral blood was collected before any treatment was given, at the time of initial diagnosis. Following sample collection, hyperthyroidism patients were given methimazole at a starting dose of 30 mg daily, and ophthalmopathy patients were given high-dose intravenous methylprednisolone. The independent validation cohort included 18 to 20 hyperthyroidism patients plus 17 patients who later progressed from hyperthyroidism to ophthalmopathy. To explore V-J signatures that separate ophthalmopathy from hyperthyroidism, a discovery set of about a hundred patients was enrolled, consisting of 40 to 45 with ophthalmopathy and about 60 with stable hyperthyroidism. The roughly 100 discovery patients were randomly divided into training and test sets at a 7:3 ratio. In total, under 150 blood samples were TCR-sequenced: fewer than 50 ophthalmopathy, approximately 80 hyperthyroidism and 17 hyperthyroidism-to-ophthalmopathy patients. In over five hyperthyroidism patients, the T-cell repertoires found in thyroid tissue were compared with those found in blood. The study used TCR beta repertoire signatures to distinguish Graves' ophthalmopathy from Graves' hyperthyroidism and to predict progression to ophthalmopathy.

For repertoire sequencing, the TCR beta CDR3 regions were amplified from RNA transcripts. HTBI primers and the Qiagen OneStep RT-PCR kit were used in a first-round RT-PCR, which was followed by a second-round multiplex PCR, size selection and purification. The libraries underwent paired-end sequencing with 100 bp reads on an Illumina HiSeq2000. Per the authors' processing: Reads were processed with SOAPnuke, discarding reads with adapters, uncalled bases, mean Phred below 15, or no exact constant-primer or identifier match. High-quality paired reads were merged with COPE v1.2.5. Each unique nucleotide sequence was treated as a clonotype, and MiTCR v1.1 was used to align the clonotypes to the IMGT TRB V, D and J references. Analysis was restricted to V-J combinations with a frequency above 0.0001, which covered 99% to 99.2% of repertoires. A TCR clonal expansion and chaos score per V-J combination was defined as the ratio of F50 clonal expansion to chaos observed in the TCRdist matrix. Welch's t-statistics and random forest were used to reduce the features to some 13 V-J combinations, which were then used as input to a naive Bayes classifier. The similarity between thyroid and blood repertoires was quantified using the Morisita-Horn index. TCRdb itself trimmed the public reads at Q25 with fastp, ran MiXCR and retained productive beta chains. All rows with the same CDR3 protein become a single entry with the most common DNA and genes. The V and J calls reflect TCRdb's pipeline rather than the authors' work. The sample table records over 450,000 distinct CDR3 sequences; under 15% of these occur just once. The ten biggest clones cover approximately 9.8% of the sample.

The germline V gene sets CDR1 to SGHNT and CDR2 to YENEEA. V is reduced by 3 bases and J by 4 bases, leaving a spacing of 15 bases between them. Including cysteine and phenylalanine, the CDR3 has 15 amino acids. This entry keeps only the CDR3 DNA: 45 bases, framed from base 1. Ophthalmopathy patients had moderately to severely active disease, Clinical Activity Score of at least 3, NOSPECS grade of at least 4, and disease duration under 3 months. Patients with other autoimmune diseases, uncontrolled infections, pregnancy or lactation were excluded from the study. Clinical symptoms, serum thyroxine, TRAb, thyroid ultrasound and orbital computed tomography formed the basis of the diagnosis. PBMCs were isolated from about 9 ml of fresh peripheral blood by Ficoll-Paque density gradient centrifugation. Total RNA was extracted with Trizol reagent and quality-checked on an Agilent 2100 Bioanalyzer. Turning to this clonotype: Its antigen specificity is not known. No base quality values were provided; no much bigger clone lies one nucleotide off.

The investigation overall reported the following: Sample size was not statistically predetermined, and group allocation was not concealed from the investigators. In validation, the model predicted ophthalmopathy progression with nearly 71% sensitivity and roughly 78% specificity; approximately 12 predicted patients were CT-confirmed with GO in a median of 6.5 months. Among expanded thyroid clonotypes with frequency above 0.001, most also showed up in blood, which suggests that blood repertoires may reflect the thyroid immune response. In cross-validation, the 13-signature model distinguished ophthalmopathy from stable hyperthyroidism with around 90% sensitivity and around 84% specificity, while in the test set the corresponding values were about 80% and 75%.

Recombination connected TRBV11-3 to TRBJ1-2; the D gene is unclear. The specimen was blood. This TCR derives from a woman aged 30 to 39 with Graves' ophthalmopathy. Donor details come from another sample of the same person, matched by shared clones. The nucleotide sequence reads TGTGCCAGCAGCTTCGGATCTTCGGAGTTCTATGGCTACACCTTC. Its product reads: CASSFGSSEFYGYTF.